The sequence of this T cell receptor beta chain was determined in a study of shared clonotypes between healthy human individuals. Study-level points and caveats: Some clonotypes were shared by all four sorted-subset donors, while others were not shared. The non-shared ones had lower generation probabilities than the shared ones.

As regards this clone: What it binds is unknown.

Sequencing used immunoSEQ multiplex PCR; TCRdb keeps in-frame clones, though not all of them. This repertoire shows around 990,000 clones, 70% to 80% found once; its top ten account for roughly 0.83%. V lost 4 bases to trimming and J lost 10 bases, with 10 bases between them. The CDR3 runs to 11 residues. From germline, CDR1 is MRHNA and CDR2 SNTAGT. The sequenced material came from memory CD4+ T cells from PBMCs. The subset is: CD45RA-negative fraction. The chain has TRBV6-4 and TRBJ1-1; no firm D call. The clonotype was recovered from a man aged 18 to 29 in good health. Some clones in this sample may be carry-over from other donors' samples. CDR3: CASSAVKRAFF. CDR3 DNA: TGTGCCAGCAGTGCGGTCAAGCGAGCTTTCTTT.